Below, 15 T cell receptor beta chains from the same sample are listed, as sequenced in a study of T cells after yellow fever vaccination. MiXCR, applied by TCRdb to the 5' RACE reads, yields one record per CDR3 protein. The repertoire includes some 220,000 distinct CDR3 sequences, under 3.5% of them detected once, and 3.2% sits in the top ten. The starting material was CD4+ T cells sorted from PBMCs, obtained 10 days after the yellow fever booster vaccination. These TCRs come from a man younger than 35 who received the YFV17D yellow fever vaccine.

This clonotype has just a few counts. V and J are TRBV9 and TRBJ1-6, with unresolved D. Germline CDR1 SGDLS, CDR2 YYNGEE. V was trimmed by 0 bases and J by 9 bases, leaving 22 bases between them. CDR3 length: 18 amino acids. CDR3 DNA sequence: TGTGCCAGCAGCGTAGCTACATCCTCTGGCAATTGGGCTTCACCCCTCCACTTT. Translating it yields CASSVATSSGNWASPLHF.

This clonotype was counted at least ten times. The chain uses TRBV19 and TRBJ2-2; D might be TRBD1 (5 bases). This CDR3 region has 15 residues. Per germline, CDR1 LNHDA and CDR2 SQIVND (reference sequence). The V and J ends lost 7 bases and 0 bases respectively, with 12 bases between them. CDR3 loop: CASKTVTANTGELFF. The CDR3 nucleotides are TGTGCCAGTAAAACTGTGACAGCGAACACCGGGGAGCTGTTTTTT.

This clonotype was counted many times. CDR3 in amino acids: CSALQGAIIYGYTF. As DNA, the CDR3 is TGCAGTGCGCTACAGGGGGCGATAATCTATGGCTACACCTTC. The chain has TRBV20-1 and TRBJ1-2; the match to TRBD1 covers 9 bases. The CDR3 has 14 amino acids. With V trimmed by 6 bases and J by 4 bases, 9 bases remained unmatched. Germline CDR1 reads DFQATT; CDR2 reads SNEGSKA (reference sequence).

This clonotype was counted ten times or more. The J gene is TRBJ1-5, the V gene TRBV7-2; D remains unclear. The CDR3 length is 14 residues. Germline CDR1 reads SGHTA; CDR2 reads FQGNSA. Trimming left V 2 bases short and J 3 bases short, with 8 bases between. CDR3 sequence (DNA): TGTGCCAGCAGCTTAAATGGAGTCAATCAGCCCCAGCATTTT. It is translated as CASSLNGVNQPQHF.

This clonotype has more than one count but fewer than ten. This rearrangement joins TRBV20-1 to TRBJ2-7; TRBD2 is a possible D gene (6 bases). The CDR3 is 13 amino acids. CDR1 is DFQATT, CDR2 SNEGSKA, per germline (reference sequence). V lost 5 bases and J 2 bases, leaving 13 bases between the germline ends. CDR3 DNA sequence: TGCAGTGCTGCCGGGACTCTGACCTACGAGCAGTACTTC. This codes for CSAAGTLTYEQYF.

The V call is TRBV7-9, the J call TRBJ1-6; D gene ambiguous. The CDR3 length is 15 residues. Per germline, CDR1 SEHNR and CDR2 FQNEAQ (reference sequence). Trimming left V 6 bases short and J 5 bases short, with 14 bases between. The CDR3 loop is CASSLLGRDNSPLHF. The CDR3 DNA sequence: TGTGCCAGCAGTCTCCTAGGCCGGGATAATTCACCCCTCCACTTT.

The chain recombines TRBV4-1 with TRBJ1-5; tentative D call: TRBD1 (5 bases). CDR1 and CDR2 (germline): MGHRA, YSYEKL. The V end lost 4 bases, the J end lost 7 bases, and 17 bases lay between the germline ends. This CDR3 comprises 15 residues. The CDR3, as DNA: TGCGCCAGCAGCCGACTAGAGGGGAGGGAACAGCCCCAGCATTTT. Amino acids: CASSRLEGREQPQHF.

This rearrangement joins TRBV30 to TRBJ2-5, with D perhaps matching TRBD1 or TRBD2 (5 bases each). The CDR3 spans 13 residues. Germline V CDR1 and CDR2: GTSNPN, SVGIG (reference sequence). V lost 5 bases, J lost 0 bases, and 10 bases lay in between. CDR3 bases: TGTGCCTGGCAGGGAGCGTACCAAGAGACCCAGTACTTC. Its protein product is CAWQGAYQETQYF.

The genes are TRBV12-3 or TRBV12-4 and TRBJ1-5; a possible D gene is TRBD1 (5 bases). The length of the CDR3 is 14 residues. Trimming shortened V by 8 bases and J by 3 bases, and 14 bases separated the two germline ends. CDR3 loop: CASASGTDNQPQHF. The CDR3 bases are TGTGCCAGCGCCTCCGGGACGGACAATCAGCCCCAGCATTTT.

Ten or more counts support this clonotype. In nucleotides, the CDR3 is TGTGCCAGCACCCCACCTGCAACTAATGAAAAACTGTTTTTT. It is translated as CASTPPATNEKLFF. The V gene is TRBV5-5, the J gene TRBJ1-4; D call uncertain. The V end lost 6 bases, the J end lost 0 bases, and 9 bases lay between the germline ends. This CDR3 has 14 residues. From germline, CDR1 is SGHKS and CDR2 YYEKEE (reference sequence). Filled out from reference TRBV5-5 and TRBJ1-4, the complete variable domain reads DAGVTQSPTHLIKTRGQQVTLRCSPISGHKSVSWYQQVLGQGPQFIFQYYEKEERGRGNFPDRFSARQFPNYSSELNVNALLLGDSALYLCASTPPATNEKLFFGSGTQLSVL.

The sample holds a few counts of this clonotype. The chain has TRBV10-3 and TRBJ2-5; 11 bases fit TRBD1. The trim removed 4 bases at V and 6 bases at J, leaving 7 bases unmatched. The germline gives CDR1 ENHRY, CDR2 SYGVKD. This CDR3 is built from 15 residues. The CDR3: CAISAGDRGWQTQYF. CDR3 DNA sequence: TGTGCCATCAGTGCCGGGGACAGGGGGTGGCAGACCCAGTACTTC.

There are many counts of this clonotype. The chain recombines TRBV6-1 with TRBJ2-2; 9 bases match TRBD1. Trimming took 8 bases from V and 4 from J; bases not matched to a gene: 8. Germline-derived CDR1 and CDR2 are MNHNS and SASEGT. The CDR3 runs 15 residues. CDR3 loop: CASVVRDRVTGELFF. The CDR3 coding sequence is TGTGCCAGCGTGGTACGGGACAGGGTCACCGGGGAGCTGTTTTTT.

Only a few counts were recorded for this clonotype. This chain joins TRBV7-9 and TRBJ1-4, with D hard to call. The ends were cut back, 1 base at V and 7 bases at J, with 10 bases in the middle. This CDR3 spans 14 amino acids. Germline-derived CDR1 and CDR2 are SEHNR and FQNEAQ (reference sequence). CDR3 region: CASSLVGSGEKLFF. CDR3 in DNA: TGTGCCAGCAGCTTAGTAGGGTCCGGTGAAAAACTGTTTTTT.

This clonotype has at least ten counts. V is TRBV5-1 and J is TRBJ2-5, with 15 bases lining up with TRBD2. The CDR3 is 16 residues long. From germline, CDR1 is SGHRS and CDR2 YFSETQ. The J segment lost 5 bases and the V segment lost 4 bases, leaving 6 bases of the junction unmatched. The CDR3 nucleotides read TGCGCCAGCAGCCGGGGACTAGCGGGGGGTGAGGAGACCCAGTACTTC. This translates into CASSRGLAGGEETQYF.

The sample holds many counts of this clonotype. The V gene is TRBV6-2 or TRBV6-3, the J gene TRBJ1-2; D might be TRBD1 (5 bases). The CDR3 is made up of 15 amino acids. Trimming took 6 bases from V and 4 from J, leaving 18 bases between them. Germline CDR1 is MNHEY and CDR2 is SVGEGT. As DNA, the CDR3 is TGTGCCAGCAGATTCCCGGGACCAAAATTCTATGGCTACACCTTC. Amino acids: CASRFPGPKFYGYTF.